This TCR beta chain was found in a study of T cell responses to AZD1222 COVID-19 vaccine. Study results and limitations: White British ancestry dominated among donors, who included more females, and clonal diversity was possibly underestimated. Baseline seropositivity occurred in only a handful of AZD1222 recipients. After two AZD1222 doses, spike-specific TCR breadth and depth rose versus day 0. Only after the peak T cell response were repertoires sampled.

About this clone itself: What it binds is not known.

Trimming removed 4 bases from V and 4 bases from J; junction bases left unmatched: 5. Germline V gives CDR1 SEHNR, CDR2 FQNEAQ (reference sequence). The CDR3 spans 15 residues. Profiled with immunoSEQ multiplex PCR; TCRdb holds only in-frame clones, not every one. Counted here are about 180,000 clones, 88% occurring once; the ten biggest clones make up roughly 27%. This material consisted of peripheral blood, taken 28 days after the second AZD1222 dose. The clonotype originates from an adult who received the AZD1222 COVID-19 vaccine. J is TRBJ2-1 and V is TRBV7-9; 9 bases line up with TRBD1. DNA for the CDR3: TGTGCCAGCAGCTCCCGGGACAGGGCGTACAATGAGCAGTTCTTC. Its protein product is CASSSRDRAYNEQFF.